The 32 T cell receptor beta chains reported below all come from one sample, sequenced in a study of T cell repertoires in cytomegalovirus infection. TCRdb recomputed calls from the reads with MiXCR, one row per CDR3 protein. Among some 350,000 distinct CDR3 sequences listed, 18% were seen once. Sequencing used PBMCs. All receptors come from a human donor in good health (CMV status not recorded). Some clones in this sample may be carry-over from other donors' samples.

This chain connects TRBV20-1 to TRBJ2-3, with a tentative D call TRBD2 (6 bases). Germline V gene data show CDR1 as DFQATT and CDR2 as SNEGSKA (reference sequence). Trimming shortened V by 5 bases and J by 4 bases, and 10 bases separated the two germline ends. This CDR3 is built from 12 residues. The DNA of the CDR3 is TGCAGTGCTCCCGGCGGGGCAGATACGCAGTATTTT. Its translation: CSAPGGADTQYF.

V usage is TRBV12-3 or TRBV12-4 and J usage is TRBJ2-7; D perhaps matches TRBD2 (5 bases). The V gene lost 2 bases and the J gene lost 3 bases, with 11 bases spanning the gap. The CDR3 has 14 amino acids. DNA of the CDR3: TGTGCCAGCAGTTTAACCCGGGAATACTACGAGCAGTACTTC. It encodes CASSLTREYYEQYF.

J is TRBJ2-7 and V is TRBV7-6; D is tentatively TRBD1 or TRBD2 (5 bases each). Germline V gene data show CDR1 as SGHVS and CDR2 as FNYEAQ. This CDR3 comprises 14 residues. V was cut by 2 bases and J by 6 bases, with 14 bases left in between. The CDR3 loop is CASSLTGGAGEQYF. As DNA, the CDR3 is TGTGCCAGCAGCTTAACGGGTGGGGCGGGCGAGCAGTACTTC.

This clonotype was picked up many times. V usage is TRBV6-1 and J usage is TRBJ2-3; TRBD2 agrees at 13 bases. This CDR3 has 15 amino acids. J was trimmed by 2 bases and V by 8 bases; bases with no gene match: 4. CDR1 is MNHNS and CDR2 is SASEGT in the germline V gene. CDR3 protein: CASSGLAGYTDTQYF. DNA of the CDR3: TGTGCCAGCTCGGGACTAGCGGGGTACACAGATACGCAGTATTTT.

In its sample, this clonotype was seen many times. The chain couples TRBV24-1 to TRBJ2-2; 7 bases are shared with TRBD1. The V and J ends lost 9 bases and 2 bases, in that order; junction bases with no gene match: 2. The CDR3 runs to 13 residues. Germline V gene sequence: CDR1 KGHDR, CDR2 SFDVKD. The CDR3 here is CATGDSNTGELFF. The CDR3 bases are TGTGCCACCGGGGACAGCAACACCGGGGAGCTGTTTTTT.

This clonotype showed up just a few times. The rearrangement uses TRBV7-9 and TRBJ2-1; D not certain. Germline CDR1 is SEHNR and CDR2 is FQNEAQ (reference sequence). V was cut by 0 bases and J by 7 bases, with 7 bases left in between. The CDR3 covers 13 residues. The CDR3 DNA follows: TGTGCCAGCAGCTTAGCGCTCGAGAATGAGCAGTTCTTC. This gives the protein CASSLALENEQFF.

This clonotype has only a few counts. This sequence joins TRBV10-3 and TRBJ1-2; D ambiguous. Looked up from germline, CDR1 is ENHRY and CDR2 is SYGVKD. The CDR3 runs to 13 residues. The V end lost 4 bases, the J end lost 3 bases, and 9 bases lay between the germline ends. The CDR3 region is CAISGGIDYGYTF. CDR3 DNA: TGTGCCATCAGTGGGGGTATTGACTATGGCTACACCTTC.

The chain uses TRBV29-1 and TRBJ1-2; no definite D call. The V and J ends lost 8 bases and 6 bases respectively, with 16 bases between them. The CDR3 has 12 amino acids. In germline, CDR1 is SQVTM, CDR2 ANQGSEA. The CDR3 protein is CSTPRSGNGYTF. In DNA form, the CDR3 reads TGCAGCACCCCCCGGTCTGGGAATGGCTACACCTTC.

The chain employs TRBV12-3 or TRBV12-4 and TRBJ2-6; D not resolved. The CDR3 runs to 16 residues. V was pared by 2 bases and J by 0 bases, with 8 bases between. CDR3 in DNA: TGTGCCAGCAGTTTATACGTCAGCTCTGGGGCCAACGTCCTGACTTTC. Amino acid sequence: CASSLYVSSGANVLTF.

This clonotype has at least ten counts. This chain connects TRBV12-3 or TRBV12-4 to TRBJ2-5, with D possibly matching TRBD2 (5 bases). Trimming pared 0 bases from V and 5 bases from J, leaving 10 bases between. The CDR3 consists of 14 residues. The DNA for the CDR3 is TGTGCCAGCAGTTTAGCGCTGGGAGTGGAGACCCAGTACTTC. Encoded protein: CASSLALGVETQYF.

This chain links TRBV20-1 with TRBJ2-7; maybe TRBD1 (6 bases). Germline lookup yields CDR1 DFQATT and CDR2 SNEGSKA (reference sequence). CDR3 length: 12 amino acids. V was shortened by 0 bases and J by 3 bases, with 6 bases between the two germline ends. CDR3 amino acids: CSAREGHYEQYF. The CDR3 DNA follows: TGCAGTGCTAGAGAGGGACACTACGAGCAGTACTTC.

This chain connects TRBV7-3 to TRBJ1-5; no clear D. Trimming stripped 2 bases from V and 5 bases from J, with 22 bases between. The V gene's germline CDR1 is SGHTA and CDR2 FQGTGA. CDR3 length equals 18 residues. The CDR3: CASSLGWMPAYLDQPQHF. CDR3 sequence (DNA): TGTGCCAGCAGCTTAGGCTGGATGCCAGCTTATCTCGATCAGCCCCAGCATTTT.

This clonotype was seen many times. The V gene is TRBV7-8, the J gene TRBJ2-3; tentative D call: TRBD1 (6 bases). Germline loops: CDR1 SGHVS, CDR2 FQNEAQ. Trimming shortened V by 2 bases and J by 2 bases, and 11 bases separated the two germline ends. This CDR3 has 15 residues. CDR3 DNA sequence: TGTGCCAGCAGCTTAATGACAGGCTACACAGATACGCAGTATTTT. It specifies CASSLMTGYTDTQYF.

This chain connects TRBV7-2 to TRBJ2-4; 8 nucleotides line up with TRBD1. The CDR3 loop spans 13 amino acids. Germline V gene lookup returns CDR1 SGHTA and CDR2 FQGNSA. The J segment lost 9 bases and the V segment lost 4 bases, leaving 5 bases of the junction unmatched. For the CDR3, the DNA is TGTGCCAGCAGCTACCTGACAGGGGTCATTCAGTACTTC. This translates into CASSYLTGVIQYF.

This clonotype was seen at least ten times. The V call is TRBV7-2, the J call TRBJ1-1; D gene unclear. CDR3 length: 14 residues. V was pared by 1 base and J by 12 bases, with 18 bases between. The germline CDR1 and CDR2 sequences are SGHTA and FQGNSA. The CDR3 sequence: CASSLDRFAGSTFF. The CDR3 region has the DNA TGTGCCAGCAGCTTAGATCGGTTTGCGGGGTCGACTTTCTTT. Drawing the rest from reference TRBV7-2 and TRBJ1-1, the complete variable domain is GAGVSQSPSNKVTEKGKDVELRCDPISGHTALYWYRQSLGQGLEFLIYFQGNSAPDKSGLPSDRFSAERTGGSVSTLTIQRTQQEDSAVYLCASSLDRFAGSTFFGQGTRLTVV.

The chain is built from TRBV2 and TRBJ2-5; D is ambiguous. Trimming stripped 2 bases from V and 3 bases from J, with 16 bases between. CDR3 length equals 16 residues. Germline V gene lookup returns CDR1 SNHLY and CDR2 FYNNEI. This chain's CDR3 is CASSEYLARPKETQYF. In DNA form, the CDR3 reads TGTGCCAGCAGTGAATACCTCGCCCGTCCTAAAGAGACCCAGTACTTC.

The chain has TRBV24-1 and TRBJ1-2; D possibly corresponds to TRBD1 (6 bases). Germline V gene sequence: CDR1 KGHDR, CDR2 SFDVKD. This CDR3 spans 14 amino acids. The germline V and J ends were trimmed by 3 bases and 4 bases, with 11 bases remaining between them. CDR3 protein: CATSDPRGGYGYTF. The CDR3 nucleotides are TGTGCCACCAGTGATCCACGAGGGGGCTATGGCTACACCTTC.

CDR3 sequence: CASRTQGGANVLTF. DNA of the CDR3: TGTGCCAGCAGGACACAGGGAGGGGCCAACGTCCTGACTTTC. This chain links TRBV28 with TRBJ2-6, with D maybe TRBD1 (6 bases). The CDR3 contains 14 residues. From germline, CDR1 is MDHEN and CDR2 SYDVKM. Trimming took off 6 bases at V and 4 bases at J, with 10 bases between the two ends. The full variable domain, completed using reference TRBV28 and TRBJ2-6, is DVKVTQSSRYLVKRTGEKVFLECVQDMDHENMFWYRQDPGLGLRLIYFSYDVKMKEKGDIPEGYSVSREKKERFSLILESASTNQTSMYLCASRTQGGANVLTFGAGSRLTVL.

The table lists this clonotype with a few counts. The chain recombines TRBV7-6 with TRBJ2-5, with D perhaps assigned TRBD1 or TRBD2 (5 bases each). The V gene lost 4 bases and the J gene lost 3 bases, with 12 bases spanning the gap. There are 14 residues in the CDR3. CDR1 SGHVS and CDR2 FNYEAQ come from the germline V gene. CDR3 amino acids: CASSSRGEEETQYF. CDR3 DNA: TGTGCCAGCAGCTCACGGGGCGAAGAAGAGACCCAGTACTTC.

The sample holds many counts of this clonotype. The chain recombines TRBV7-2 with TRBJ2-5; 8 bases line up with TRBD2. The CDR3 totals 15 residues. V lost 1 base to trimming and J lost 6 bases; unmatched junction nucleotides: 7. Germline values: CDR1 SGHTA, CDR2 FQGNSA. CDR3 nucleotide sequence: TGTGCCAGCAGCTTAGATCGGGGGGGGTTGAAGACCCAGTACTTC. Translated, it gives CASSLDRGGLKTQYF.

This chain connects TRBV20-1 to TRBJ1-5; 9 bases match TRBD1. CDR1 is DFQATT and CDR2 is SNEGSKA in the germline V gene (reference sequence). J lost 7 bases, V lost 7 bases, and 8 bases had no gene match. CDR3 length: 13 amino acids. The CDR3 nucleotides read TGCAGTGAAGTACAGGGGGCAGGGCAGCCCCAGCATTTT. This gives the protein CSEVQGAGQPQHF.

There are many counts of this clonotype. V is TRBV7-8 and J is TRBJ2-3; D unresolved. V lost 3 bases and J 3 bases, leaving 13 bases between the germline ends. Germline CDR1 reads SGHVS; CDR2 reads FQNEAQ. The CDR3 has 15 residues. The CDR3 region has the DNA TGTGCCAGCAGCTTTCGTTTGTTTGGGACAGATACGCAGTATTTT. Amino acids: CASSFRLFGTDTQYF.

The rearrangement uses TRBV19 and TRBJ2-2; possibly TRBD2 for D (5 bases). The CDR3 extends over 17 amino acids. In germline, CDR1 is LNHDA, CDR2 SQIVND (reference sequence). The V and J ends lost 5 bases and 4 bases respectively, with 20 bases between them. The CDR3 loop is CASSSSLGPAGTGELFF. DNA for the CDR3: TGTGCCAGTAGTTCAAGCCTCGGACCCGCGGGCACCGGGGAGCTGTTTTTT. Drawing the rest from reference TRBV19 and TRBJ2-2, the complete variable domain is DGGITQSPKYLFRKEGQNVTLSCEQNLNHDAMYWYRQDPGQGLRLIYYSQIVNDFQKGDIAEGYSVSREKKESFPLTVTSAQKNPTAFYLCASSSSLGPAGTGELFFGEGSRLTVL.

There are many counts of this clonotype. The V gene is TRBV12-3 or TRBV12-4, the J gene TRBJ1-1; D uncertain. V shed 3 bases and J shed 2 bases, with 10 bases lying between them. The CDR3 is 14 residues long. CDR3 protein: CASSFRGSNTEAFF. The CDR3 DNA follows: TGTGCCAGCAGTTTTCGCGGCAGTAACACTGAAGCTTTCTTT.

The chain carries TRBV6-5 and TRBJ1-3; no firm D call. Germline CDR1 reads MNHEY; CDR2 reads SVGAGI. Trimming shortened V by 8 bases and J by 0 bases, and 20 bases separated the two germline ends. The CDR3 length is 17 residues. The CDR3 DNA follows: TGTGCCAGCCGTCCGGGAGTGATAGGATCCTCTGGAAACACCATATATTTT. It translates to CASRPGVIGSSGNTIYF.

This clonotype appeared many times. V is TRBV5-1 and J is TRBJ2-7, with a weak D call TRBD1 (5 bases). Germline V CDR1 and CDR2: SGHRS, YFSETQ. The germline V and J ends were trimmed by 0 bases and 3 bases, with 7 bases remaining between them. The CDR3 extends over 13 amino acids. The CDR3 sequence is CASSLGQNYEQYF. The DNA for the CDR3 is TGCGCCAGCAGCTTGGGACAGAACTACGAGCAGTACTTC.

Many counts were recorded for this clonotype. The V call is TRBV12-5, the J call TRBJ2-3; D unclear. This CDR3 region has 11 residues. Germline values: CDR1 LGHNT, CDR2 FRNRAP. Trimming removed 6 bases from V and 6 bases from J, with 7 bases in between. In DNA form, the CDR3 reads TGTGCTAGTGGCCGCCCGGATACGCAGTATTTT. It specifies CASGRPDTQYF.

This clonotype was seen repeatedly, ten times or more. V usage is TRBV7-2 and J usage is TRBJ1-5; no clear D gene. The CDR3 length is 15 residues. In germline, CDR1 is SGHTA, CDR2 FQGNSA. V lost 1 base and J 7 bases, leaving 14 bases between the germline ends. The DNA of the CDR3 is TGTGCCAGCAGCTTAGTGGAAGATTTCAGCCAGCCCCAGCATTTT. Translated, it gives CASSLVEDFSQPQHF.

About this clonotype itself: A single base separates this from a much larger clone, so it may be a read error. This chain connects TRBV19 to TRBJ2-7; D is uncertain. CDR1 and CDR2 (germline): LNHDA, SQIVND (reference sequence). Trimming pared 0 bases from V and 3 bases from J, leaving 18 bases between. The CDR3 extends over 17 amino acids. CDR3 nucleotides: TGTGCCAGTAGTATAGACCACCACCCAGTAGGTGACTACGAGCAGTACTTC. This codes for CASSIDHHPVGDYEQYF.

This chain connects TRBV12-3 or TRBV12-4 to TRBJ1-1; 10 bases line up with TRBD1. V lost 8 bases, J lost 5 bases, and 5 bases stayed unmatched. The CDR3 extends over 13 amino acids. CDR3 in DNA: TGTGCCAGCGGCTGGACAGGGGGAACTGAAGCTTTCTTT. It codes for CASGWTGGTEAFF.

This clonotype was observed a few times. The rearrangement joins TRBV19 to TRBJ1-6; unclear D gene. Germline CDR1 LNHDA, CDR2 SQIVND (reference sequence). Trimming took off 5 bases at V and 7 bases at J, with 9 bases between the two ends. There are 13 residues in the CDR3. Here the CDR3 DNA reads TGTGCCAGTAGTGAAGAACGAAATTCACCCCTCCACTTT. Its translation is CASSEERNSPLHF.

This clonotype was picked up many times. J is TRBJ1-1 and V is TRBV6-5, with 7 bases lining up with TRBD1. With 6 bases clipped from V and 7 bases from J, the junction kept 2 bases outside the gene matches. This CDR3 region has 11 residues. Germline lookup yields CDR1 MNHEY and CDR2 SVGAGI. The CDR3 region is CASSRTGEAFF. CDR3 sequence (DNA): TGTGCCAGCAGCCGGACAGGTGAAGCTTTCTTT.